The T cell receptor (beta chain) described here comes from a study of OX40 agonist ivuxolimab in advanced cancers. For the study at large: Three patients had partial responses: one hepatocellular carcinoma, two cutaneous melanoma.

The V gene's germline CDR1 is SGHRS and CDR2 YFSETQ. CDR3 length: 13 amino acids. V was shortened by 0 bases and J by 3 bases, with 6 bases between the two germline ends. Sequencing was performed with immunoSEQ multiplex PCR; in TCRdb, only in-frame clones are kept and a portion is missing. The sample has tens of thousands of clones, approximately 87% seen once. With respect to this clone: The antigen is not known.

Points from the study as a whole: Clonal expansion by week 6 occurred in CD4+ and CD8+ blood T cells (at 0.1 to 3.0 mg/kg). There were also nonresponders showing low normalized T-cell clonal expansion.

The source of this sequence is an adult with an advanced solid tumor such as melanoma, head and neck, liver or kidney cancer. The V and J genes are TRBV5-1 and TRBJ1-1; a weak D match, TRBD1 (6 bases). The source was CD4+ or CD8+ T cells sorted from blood, collected in a trial of the OX40 agonist ivuxolimab. The CDR3 region is CASSLGTDTEAFF. The DNA of the CDR3 is TGCGCCAGCAGCTTGGGGACAGACACTGAAGCTTTCTTT. Full variable domain (remainder filled in from reference TRBV5-1 and TRBJ1-1): KAGVTQTPRYLIKTRGQQVTLSCSPISGHRSVSWYQQTPGQGLQFLFEYFSETQRNKGNFPGRFSGRQFSNSRSEMNVSTLELGDSALYLCASSLGTDTEAFFGQGTRLTVV.